The clone carrying this T cell receptor (beta chain) was observed a few times. Antigen specificity is unknown. This record comes from a study of T-cell reconstitution after alpha-beta-depleted transplantation in children. CDR3 length equals 16 residues. J lost 1 base, V lost 5 bases, and 8 bases had no gene match. Per germline, CDR1 SEHNR and CDR2 FQNEAQ (reference sequence). A library of TCRbeta sequences, prepared with unique molecular identifiers, was generated. TCRdb re-called the PCR reads through MiXCR, storing one row per CDR3 protein. The sample lists approximately 34,000 distinct CDR3 sequences, roughly 6.7% occurring once. Study results and limitations: A year post-transplant, T-cell counts and diversity derived mostly from newly produced T cells. Expanded clones from the graft, numbering several hundred, reportedly supplied alpha-beta T cells about two months after transplant. At day 60, the high TCRbeta diversity found in some patients originated from recipient T cells and thymic progenitors that had survived.

The chain links TRBV7-9 to TRBJ1-1; 9 bases align to TRBD1. Source: peripheral blood, taken 60 days after TCRalphabeta/CD19-depleted stem cell transplant. The sequence was collected from a child under two years old who had a stem cell transplant for acute myeloid leukemia, so the T cells may come from the graft donor. CDR3 region: CASSPGQGVWNTEAFF. The CDR3 nucleotides are TGTGCCAGCAGCCCGGGACAGGGCGTTTGGAACACTGAAGCTTTCTTT.